This T cell receptor (beta chain) originates from a study of T-cell reconstitution after alpha-beta-depleted transplantation in children. V dropped 1 base and J dropped 2 bases, with 9 bases sitting between them. This CDR3 spans 14 amino acids. CDR1 is SGHTA and CDR2 is FQGNSA in the germline V gene. A TCRbeta library incorporating unique molecular identifiers was prepared. TCRdb used MiXCR to reprocess the PCR reads, holding one entry per CDR3 protein. The repertoire holds approximately 100,000 distinct CDR3 sequences, with 10% to 15% as singletons. Source: PBMCs from the stem cell graft donor, taken from the stem cell graft. The chain couples TRBV7-2 to TRBJ2-7; D unclear. The sequence was obtained from a human donor who donated a stem cell graft to a child with inherited bone marrow failure. CDR3 coding DNA: TGTGCCAGCAGCTTAGTTTGGTCTACCTACGAGCAGTACTTC. Its protein product is CASSLVWSTYEQYF. Complete variable domain (other parts from reference TRBV7-2 and TRBJ2-7): GAGVSQSPSNKVTEKGKDVELRCDPISGHTALYWYRQSLGQGLEFLIYFQGNSAPDKSGLPSDRFSAERTGGSVSTLTIQRTQQEDSAVYLCASSLVWSTYEQYFGPGTRLTVT.